Listed below are T cell receptor beta chains from one sample, sequenced in a study of blood T cell repertoires in COVID-19. Profiled with immunoSEQ multiplex PCR; TCRdb holds only in-frame clones, not every one. The sample records just over 150,000 clones, 82% being singletons. Source material: peripheral blood. Receptor source: a woman aged 35 to 49 with COVID-19, enrolled during active disease. The CDR3 runs from the conserved cysteine through the conserved F or W. The D gene is left open where the match is weak. A row's size may be missing; if present it is once, few, many or a size class.

. | TRBJ2-7 | . | TRBV2 | TGTGCCAGCGCGGGCTCCTACGAGCAGTACTTC | CASAGSYEQYF
. | TRBJ1-1 | . | TRBV5-4 | TGTGCCAGCAGCTTACCCAGATCTGCTGAAGCTTTCTTT | CASSLPRSAEAFF
. | TRBJ2-3 | . | TRBV18 | TGTGCCAGCTCACGATTAACAGGGAGAAACGATACGCAGTATTTT | CASSRLTGRNDTQYF
. | TRBJ2-2 | TRBD1 | TRBV19 | TGTGCCAGTAGTGCGTTTGGACAGGTAGTCACCGGGGAGCTGTTTTTT | CASSAFGQVVTGELFF
few | TRBJ1-1 | . | TRBV5-4 | TGTGCCAGCAGCTTGCCTTACACTGAAGCTTTCTTT | CASSLPYTEAFF
. | TRBJ2-5 | TRBD2 | TRBV2 | TGTGCCAGCAGTGGAGGCACTAGCGGGGTGGGAGAGACCCAGTACTTC | CASSGGTSGVGETQYF
. | TRBJ2-2 | . | TRBV18 | TGTGCCAGCTCACCGACTCAACACCCGAACACCGGGGAGCTGTTTTTT | CASSPTQHPNTGELFF
. | TRBJ2-1 | . | TRBV21-1 | TGTGCCAGCAGCAAAGCGGGTTGGACGGGCGGGAGCCCTTCCTGCAATGAGCAGTTCTTC | CASSKAGWTGGSPSCNEQFF
. | TRBJ1-2 | . | TRBV6-5 | TGTGCCAGCAGTTACATGGGGGGTTTAGAAGGCTACACCTTC | CASSYMGGLEGYTF
. | TRBJ2-1 | . | TRBV11-2 | TGTGCCAGCAGCCCGCGACTGGGCGGGCACAATGAGCAGTTCTTC | CASSPRLGGHNEQFF
. | TRBJ2-5 | . | TRBV7-9 | TGTGCCAGCAGCTTAGATCGCGGCAGACAAGAGACCCAGTACTTC | CASSLDRGRQETQYF
once | TRBJ2-7 | . | TRBV28 | TGTGCCAGCATTCCTCGGCCGGGAGCCACCTACGAGCAGTACTTC | CASIPRPGATYEQYF
few | TRBJ2-3 | . | TRBV6-4 | TGTGCCAGCAGTGACTCGGGCGGCACAGATACGCAGTATTTT | CASSDSGGTDTQYF
. | TRBJ2-7 | TRBD2 | TRBV11-2 | TGTGCCAGCAGCGTAGGCGGGAGGGCACTCTCCTACGAGCAGTACTTC | CASSVGGRALSYEQYF
. | TRBJ2-2 | . | TRBV19 | TGTGCCAGTAGTATCTCTACCACCGGGGAGCTGTTTTTT | CASSISTTGELFF
. | TRBJ2-3 | . | TRBV28 | TGTGCCACCGCTAAGATAGATACGCAGTATTTT | CATAKIDTQYF
. | TRBJ1-1 | . | TRBV18 | TGTGCCAGCTCAGAGGGAATGAACACTGAAGCTTTCTTT | CASSEGMNTEAFF
. | TRBJ1-5 | TRBD1 | TRBV11-2 | TGTGCCAGCAGCCGCGGGACAGGGGGCAGTCAGCCCCAGCATTTT | CASSRGTGGSQPQHF
. | TRBJ1-5 | . | TRBV4-1 | TGCGCCAGCAGCCAGTCGGCCAGCGCCGGTCAGCCCCAGCATTTT | CASSQSASAGQPQHF
. | TRBJ1-3 | . | TRBV2 | TGTGCCAGCAGGGGCCCAGGGGTCGAGTATGGAAACACCATATATTTT | CASRGPGVEYGNTIYF
. | TRBJ1-4 | . | TRBV7-6 | TGTGCCAGCAGCTTAGGACAGAGTACCACAGAAAAACTGTTTTTT | CASSLGQSTTEKLFF
. | TRBJ2-5 | TRBD1 | TRBV15 | TGTGCCACCAGCAGAGCCTTCGGGACAGGGGATAGGGAGACCCAGTACTTC | CATSRAFGTGDRETQYF
. | TRBJ2-4 | TRBD2 | TRBV19 | TGTGCCAGTGGGGGAGGGTCGGGAGCCAAAAACATTCAGTACTTC | CASGGGSGAKNIQYF